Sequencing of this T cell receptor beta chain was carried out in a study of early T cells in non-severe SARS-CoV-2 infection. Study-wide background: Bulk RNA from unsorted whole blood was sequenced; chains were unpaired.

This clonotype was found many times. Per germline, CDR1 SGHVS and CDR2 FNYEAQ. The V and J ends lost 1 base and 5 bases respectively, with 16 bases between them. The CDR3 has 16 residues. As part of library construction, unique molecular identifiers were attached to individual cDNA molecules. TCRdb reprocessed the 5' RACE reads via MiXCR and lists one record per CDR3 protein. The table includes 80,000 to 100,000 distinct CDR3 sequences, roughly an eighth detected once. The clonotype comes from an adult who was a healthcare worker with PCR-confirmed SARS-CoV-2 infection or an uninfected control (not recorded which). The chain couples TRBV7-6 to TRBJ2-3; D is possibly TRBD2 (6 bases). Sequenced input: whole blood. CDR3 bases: TGTGCCAGCAGCTTAGAGTACTCGGGAGTTGGAGATACGCAGTATTTT. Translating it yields CASSLEYSGVGDTQYF.